Listed below are T cell receptor beta chains from one sample, sequenced in a study of blood T cell repertoires in COVID-19. Sequenced by immunoSEQ multiplex PCR; TCRdb stores in-frame clones only, minus some. The sample lists about 58,000 clones, around 81% seen once, with around 10% in the top ten. Sequencing was carried out using peripheral blood. These receptors were collected from an older man with COVID-19, enrolled during active disease. Each CDR3 is given without its conserved first and last residue. Fields, in order: J gene, V gene, CDR3 protein.

j_gene: TRBJ1-3
v_gene: TRBV5-1
CDR3aa: ASSLGGPGNTIY

j_gene: TRBJ1-1
v_gene: TRBV7-9
CDR3aa: ASSLALTVMNTEAF

j_gene: TRBJ2-2
v_gene: TRBV7-7
CDR3aa: ASSLRLNTGELF

j_gene: TRBJ2-2
v_gene: TRBV12-3/TRBV12-4
CDR3aa: ASSLGGTGELF

j_gene: TRBJ2-7
v_gene: TRBV5-4
CDR3aa: ASSPIRAGLGAYEQY

j_gene: TRBJ1-4
v_gene: TRBV9
CDR3aa: ASSVGRATNEKLF

j_gene: TRBJ1-4
v_gene: TRBV4-1
CDR3aa: ASSQDPTVDKLF

j_gene: TRBJ1-4
v_gene: TRBV5-1
CDR3aa: ASSLDGATNEKLF

j_gene: TRBJ1-2
v_gene: TRBV5-4
CDR3aa: ASSQTNYGYT

j_gene: TRBJ2-2
v_gene: TRBV9
CDR3aa: ASSAMTGDGGELF

j_gene: TRBJ1-1
v_gene: TRBV9
CDR3aa: ASSAGGHTEAF

j_gene: TRBJ1-6
v_gene: TRBV2
CDR3aa: ASSFDDSLPLH

j_gene: TRBJ1-2
v_gene: TRBV7-2
CDR3aa: ASSLEEGGGYGYT

j_gene: TRBJ1-1
v_gene: TRBV30
CDR3aa: AWQPPRTGNPEAF

j_gene: TRBJ1-1
v_gene: TRBV3-1/TRBV3-2
CDR3aa: ASSLHGSAGNTEAF

j_gene: TRBJ2-3
v_gene: TRBV30
CDR3aa: AYSKGQGSDTQY

j_gene: TRBJ1-2
v_gene: TRBV14
CDR3aa: ASSRDRASVT

j_gene: TRBJ1-1
v_gene: TRBV4-1
CDR3aa: ASSFGQGFMNTEAF

j_gene: TRBJ2-1
v_gene: TRBV11-3
CDR3aa: ASSLEGGFSGGVSSYNEQF

j_gene: TRBJ1-4
v_gene: TRBV24-1
CDR3aa: ATSDPGQGPNEKLF

j_gene: TRBJ1-6
v_gene: TRBV5-1
CDR3aa: ASSLAQGANSPLH

j_gene: TRBJ2-3
v_gene: TRBV28
CDR3aa: ASSLSPAGVGTDTQY

j_gene: TRBJ2-1
v_gene: TRBV12-3/TRBV12-4
CDR3aa: ASSLGTREQF

j_gene: TRBJ2-5
v_gene: TRBV4-3
CDR3aa: ASSPAHSSGSGETQY

j_gene: TRBJ1-4
v_gene: TRBV7-8
CDR3aa: ASSLKGGEKLF

j_gene: TRBJ1-6
v_gene: TRBV7-3
CDR3aa: ASSSQGAENSPLH

j_gene: TRBJ2-1
v_gene: TRBV24-1
CDR3aa: ATSDYRGLNNEQF

j_gene: TRBJ2-1
v_gene: TRBV7-9
CDR3aa: ASSPRGGEALGQF

j_gene: TRBJ1-4
v_gene: TRBV25-1
CDR3aa: ASSVQGAGEKLF

j_gene: TRBJ1-4
v_gene: TRBV7-6
CDR3aa: ASSPRAGGDEKLF

j_gene: TRBJ1-2
v_gene: TRBV7-2
CDR3aa: ASSQTTGGLGGYT

j_gene: TRBJ2-1
v_gene: TRBV11-2
CDR3aa: ASSPYGGGEQF

j_gene: TRBJ2-3
v_gene: TRBV3-1/TRBV3-2
CDR3aa: ASSQGPTGIQQY

j_gene: TRBJ2-7
v_gene: TRBV6-5
CDR3aa: ASILSYEQY

j_gene: TRBJ1-1
v_gene: TRBV19
CDR3aa: ATSRRREFHTEAF

j_gene: TRBJ2-1
v_gene: TRBV6-6
CDR3aa: ASSPRRRQGNYNEQF

j_gene: TRBJ1-2
v_gene: TRBV10-3
CDR3aa: AISPGTHYGYT

j_gene: TRBJ1-3
v_gene: TRBV29-1
CDR3aa: SADSGSTIY

j_gene: TRBJ2-1
v_gene: TRBV7-3
CDR3aa: ASSSGGLGEQF

j_gene: TRBJ1-2
v_gene: TRBV19
CDR3aa: ASRYPGPRHGYT

j_gene: TRBJ2-6
v_gene: TRBV6-2/TRBV6-3
CDR3aa: ASSVLLPGSGANVLT

j_gene: TRBJ1-1
v_gene: TRBV18
CDR3aa: ASSSGQGTNTEAF

j_gene: TRBJ2-6
v_gene: TRBV6-2/TRBV6-3
CDR3aa: ASSNRGRGASGANVLT

j_gene: TRBJ1-2
v_gene: TRBV6-5
CDR3aa: ASRPTGTGIGYT

j_gene: TRBJ1-1
v_gene: TRBV24-1
CDR3aa: ATSDPGRGGEAF

j_gene: TRBJ1-5
v_gene: TRBV13
CDR3aa: ASSWGGAGNQPQH

j_gene: TRBJ1-2
v_gene: TRBV11-1
CDR3aa: ASSLDRVALGYT

j_gene: TRBJ2-1
v_gene: TRBV9
CDR3aa: ASRHLAGGDEQF

j_gene: TRBJ1-4
v_gene: TRBV2
CDR3aa: ASRDRGEKLF

j_gene: TRBJ1-4
v_gene: TRBV10-3
CDR3aa: ATTGQGSDKLF

j_gene: TRBJ1-1
v_gene: TRBV9
CDR3aa: ASSVTGGNTEAF

j_gene: TRBJ1-2
v_gene: TRBV12-3/TRBV12-4
CDR3aa: ASSQTGSGYT

j_gene: TRBJ2-5
v_gene: TRBV7-9
CDR3aa: ASSSTGGGETQY

j_gene: TRBJ1-1
v_gene: TRBV6-2/TRBV6-3
CDR3aa: ASSYQGEGTEAF

j_gene: TRBJ2-2
v_gene: TRBV18
CDR3aa: ASSLKGRNTGELF

j_gene: TRBJ2-1
v_gene: TRBV11-2
CDR3aa: ASSLRRGARMEQF

j_gene: TRBJ1-2
v_gene: TRBV6-1
CDR3aa: ASSEGDRGGNGYT